The 5 T cell receptor beta chains listed next were all sequenced from one sample in a study of T-cell memory formation after mild COVID-19. One entry per CDR3 protein results from TCRdb running MiXCR on the 5' RACE reads. Of approximately 560,000 distinct CDR3 sequences in the sample, 15% to 20% were seen once. The sequencing input was PBMCs or a T cell subset sorted from them (not recorded which). The receptors here all came from an adult woman who had mild COVID-19 (a few samples of this study predate the infection). Cell type and time point are not known.

This clonotype showed up just a few times. This chain links TRBV12-3 or TRBV12-4 with TRBJ2-5; the match to TRBD2 covers 7 bases. The V gene end was trimmed by 6 bases and the J gene end by 5 bases; junction bases not matched to a gene: 12. The CDR3 contains 15 residues. The CDR3 DNA reads TGTGCCAGCAGCCCTACTAGCGCCGATGGCGAGACCCAGTACTTC. Protein sequence: CASSPTSADGETQYF.

The J gene is TRBJ2-5, the V gene TRBV9; no definite D call. There are 15 residues in the CDR3. The V end was cut by 0 bases, the J end by 5 bases, with 14 bases between. Per the germline V gene, CDR1 is SGDLS and CDR2 is YYNGEE. In nucleotides, the CDR3 is TGTGCCAGCAGCGTAGATGCCGGGCTGGGGGAGACCCAGTACTTC. Protein product: CASSVDAGLGETQYF.

The chain is built from TRBV3-1 and TRBJ2-1; tentative D call: TRBD2 (5 bases). The CDR3 has 12 residues. Germline CDR1 is LGHDT and CDR2 is YNNKEL (reference sequence). Trimming shortened V by 8 bases and J by 9 bases, and 14 bases separated the two germline ends. CDR3 bases: TGTGCCAGCCTCGGGGATTCGGGTGAGCAGTTCTTC. As protein: CASLGDSGEQFF.

This clonotype was recorded many times. An end of the junction differs from the germline gene, which may be a read error. This rearrangement joins TRBV5-1 to TRBJ2-3; D uncertain. The germline V gene has CDR1 SGHRS and CDR2 YFSETQ. The CDR3 totals 14 residues. This CDR3 is CASSLDGSTDTQYF. The CDR3, as DNA: TGTGCCAGCAGTTTGGACGGGAGCACAGATACGCAGTATTTT. Full variable domain (rest looked up from reference TRBV5-1 and TRBJ2-3): KAGVTQTPRYLIKTRGQQVTLSCSPISGHRSVSWYQQTPGQGLQFLFEYFSETQRNKGNFPGRFSGRQFSNSRSEMNVSTLELGDSALYLCASSLDGSTDTQYFGPGTRLTVL.

The rearrangement uses TRBV6-1 and TRBJ2-6; a possible D gene is TRBD1 (6 bases). V lost 6 bases and J lost 0, with 15 bases in between. Looked up from germline, CDR1 is MNHNS and CDR2 is SASEGT. The CDR3 consists of 17 residues. CDR3: CASRQGVFTSGANVLTF. Written as DNA, the CDR3 is TGTGCCAGCAGACAGGGTGTATTCACCTCTGGGGCCAACGTCCTGACTTTC.